This T cell receptor beta chain was found in a study of tumor and adjacent non-tumor tissue in lung cancer (dated by TCRdb to the late 2010s). In the study overall: Of the cohort, over 9 patients had adenocarcinoma, 2 had squamous cell carcinoma and 1 had small cell lung cancer. Bulk TCRbeta repertoires were compared between lung tumor tissue and matched distant non-tumor lung tissue obtained from around 14 lung cancer patients. Sequencing generated a total of more than 95 million productive TCRbeta reads, averaging about 4.2 million reads per sample. Ages among the approximately 15 patients ranged from roughly 31 to 76 years, there were roughly ten men and 5 women, and disease was at TNM stage I to III. For each patient, one tumor sample and one normal lung sample were taken, giving about 31 paired specimens that underwent TCRbeta CDR3 sequencing.

CDR1 and CDR2, per the germline V gene, are SGHAT and FQNNGV. The CDR3 runs 11 amino acids, cysteine and phenylalanine included. CDR3 DNA only is kept here, 33 bases in frame from base 1. Summary of the overall study and its limitations: A significantly larger cumulative share of the repertoire was made up by the top 100 clones in normal lung than in tumor tissue. Because peripheral blood was not sequenced, blood TCRbeta repertoires in the lung cancer patients of the study were not examined. Neither the sequencing platform nor unique molecular identifiers are named or mentioned anywhere in the methods. Significantly higher TCR diversity (inverse Simpson) was observed in tumor tissue than in normal lung tissue (approximately 430 vs 150, P = 0.0075, Mann-Whitney U test). With only 15 patients in the cohort, the authors noted that larger samples and more detailed clinical data are needed. Significantly higher TCR diversity was found in younger patients, and higher tumor TCR diversity was associated with shorter overall and disease-free survival.

The method behind the library was multiplex PCR. Sequencing used an Illumina HiSeq 2500. TCRbeta libraries were constructed through three rounds of nested PCR with primers (Table S4) according to protocols modified from ARM-PCR. Before sequencing, PCR products of 200-500 bp were cut from the gel and purified using the QIAquick gel extraction kit. The source study handled its data this way. Reads were cleaned with Trimmomatic, merged with FLASH into complete CDR3 sequences, and assigned to V(D)J germline segments with MiTCR. Clonal diversity was computed as the inverse Simpson's index with VDJtools. Productive reads were defined as in-frame sequences without a premature stop codon. TCRdb reprocessing: public reads trimmed at Q25 with fastp, clones called with MiXCR, in-frame beta chains kept. Duplicate CDR3 protein sequences are folded into a single record with the most common DNA and genes. The V and J calls reflect TCRdb's pipeline rather than the authors' work. A total of more than 85,000 distinct CDR3 sequences appear in this sample, around 57% of them only once. The ten top clones hold more than 14% of the sample.

A word on this clonotype: Its antigen remains unidentified. One base away there is no much larger clone; base qualities are not given.

Bulk unsorted tissue served as the source for RNA extraction, and RNA quality was assessed using a NanoDrop ND-1000 and an Agilent 2100. All donors had newly diagnosed lung cancer, had not received prior chemotherapy, and were admitted for thoracic surgery in China between August and November 2014. The study excluded patients who had received radiotherapy or chemotherapy before or who had another cancer at the same time. Surgical tissue pieces of about 1-2.2 cm3 were preserved in RNAlater solution and stored at -80 °C until use. The sample consisted of lung tumor tissue. This chain joins TRBV11-2 to TRBJ2-5, with no confidently assigned D gene. This sequence originates from a man in his 70s with non-small cell lung cancer. The CDR3 amino acid sequence is: CGSSLQETQYF. DNA sequence: TGTGGCAGTAGCTTACAAGAGACCCAGTACTTC.